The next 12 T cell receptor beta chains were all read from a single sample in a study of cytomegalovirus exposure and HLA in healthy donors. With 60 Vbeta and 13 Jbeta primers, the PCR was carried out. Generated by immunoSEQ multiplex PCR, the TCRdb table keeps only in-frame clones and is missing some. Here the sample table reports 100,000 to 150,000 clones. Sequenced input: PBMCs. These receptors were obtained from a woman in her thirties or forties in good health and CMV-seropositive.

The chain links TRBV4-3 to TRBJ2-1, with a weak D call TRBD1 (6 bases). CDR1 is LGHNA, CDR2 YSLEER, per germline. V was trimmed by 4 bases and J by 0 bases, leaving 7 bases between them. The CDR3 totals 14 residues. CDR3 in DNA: TGCGCCAGCAGCCGAGGGGGCTCCTACAATGAGCAGTTCTTC. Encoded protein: CASSRGGSYNEQFF.

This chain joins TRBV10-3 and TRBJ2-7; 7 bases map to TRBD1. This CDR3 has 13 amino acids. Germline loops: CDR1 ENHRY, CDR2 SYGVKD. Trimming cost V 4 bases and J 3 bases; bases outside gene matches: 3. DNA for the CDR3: TGTGCCATCAGTGGACAGGGCGTCTACGAGCAGTACTTC. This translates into CAISGQGVYEQYF.

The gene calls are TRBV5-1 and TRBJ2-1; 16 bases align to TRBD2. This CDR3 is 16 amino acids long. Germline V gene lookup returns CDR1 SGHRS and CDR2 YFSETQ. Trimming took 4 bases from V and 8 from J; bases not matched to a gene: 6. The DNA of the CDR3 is TGCGCCAGCAGCCCCGGGACTAGCGGGAGGGCCTATGAGCAGTTCTTC. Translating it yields CASSPGTSGRAYEQFF.

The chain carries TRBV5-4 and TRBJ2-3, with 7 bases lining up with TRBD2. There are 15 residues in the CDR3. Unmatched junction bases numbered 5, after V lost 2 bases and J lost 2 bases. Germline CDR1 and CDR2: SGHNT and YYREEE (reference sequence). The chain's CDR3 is CASSLAGSYTDTQYF. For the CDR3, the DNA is TGTGCCAGCAGCTTAGCGGGATCATACACAGATACGCAGTATTTT.

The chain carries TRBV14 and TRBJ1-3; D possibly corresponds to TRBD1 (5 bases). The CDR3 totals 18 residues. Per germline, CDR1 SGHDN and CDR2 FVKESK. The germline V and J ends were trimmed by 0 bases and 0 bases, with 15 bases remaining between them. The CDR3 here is CASSQDIFWGPSGNTIYF. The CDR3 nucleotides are TGTGCCAGCAGCCAAGATATATTTTGGGGCCCCTCTGGAAACACCATATATTTT.

The CDR3 sequence is CASSTGTSGSVTDTQYF. Written as DNA, the CDR3 is TGTGCCAGCAGCACGGGGACTAGCGGGAGTGTCACAGATACGCAGTATTTT. The V gene is TRBV5-6, the J gene TRBJ2-3; 14 bases align to TRBD2. V dropped 4 bases and J dropped 2; count of bases not matched to a gene: 6. Germline V gene lookup returns CDR1 SGHDT and CDR2 YYEEEE. The length of the CDR3 is 17 residues.

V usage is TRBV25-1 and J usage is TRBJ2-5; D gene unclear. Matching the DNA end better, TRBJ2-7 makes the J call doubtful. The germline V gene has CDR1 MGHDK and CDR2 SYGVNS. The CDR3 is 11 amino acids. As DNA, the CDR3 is TGTGCCAGCCTATACTCCTACGAGCAGTACTTC. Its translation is CASLYSYEQYF.

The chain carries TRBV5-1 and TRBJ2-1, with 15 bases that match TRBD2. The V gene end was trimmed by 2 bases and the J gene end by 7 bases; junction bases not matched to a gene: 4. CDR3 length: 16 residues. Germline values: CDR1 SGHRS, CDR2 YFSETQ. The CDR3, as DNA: TGCGCCAGCAGCTTTGGACTAGCGGGAGGGCCAAATGAGCAGTTCTTC. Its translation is CASSFGLAGGPNEQFF.

CDR3 nucleotides: TGTGCCAGTAGTATAGACCAGTACACAGATACGCAGTATTTT. Protein sequence: CASSIDQYTDTQYF. The chain combines TRBV19 with TRBJ2-3; no clear D gene. The CDR3 consists of 14 residues. Trimming took off 0 bases at V and 2 bases at J, with 6 bases between the two ends. Germline lookup yields CDR1 LNHDA and CDR2 SQIVND (reference sequence).

CDR3 nucleotide sequence: TGTGCCAGCAGTACGGGACAGAAGGATTCACCCCTCCACTTT. The encoded protein is CASSTGQKDSPLHF. The V and J genes are TRBV2 and TRBJ1-6; 7 nucleotides align to TRBD1. The CDR3 length is 14 residues. Germline CDR1 is SNHLY and CDR2 is FYNNEI. Unmatched junction bases numbered 6, after V lost 5 bases and J lost 8 bases.

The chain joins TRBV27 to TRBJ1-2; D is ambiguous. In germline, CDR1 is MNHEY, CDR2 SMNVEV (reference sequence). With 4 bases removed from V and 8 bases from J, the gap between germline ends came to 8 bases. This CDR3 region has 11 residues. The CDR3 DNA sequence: TGTGCCAGCAGTTGGGAGATCGGCTACACCTTC. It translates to CASSWEIGYTF.

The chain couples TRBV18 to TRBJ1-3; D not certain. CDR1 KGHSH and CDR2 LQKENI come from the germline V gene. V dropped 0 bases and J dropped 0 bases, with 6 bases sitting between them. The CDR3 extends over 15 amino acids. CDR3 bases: TGTGCCAGCTCACCACCATTAGTCTCTGGAAACACCATATATTTT. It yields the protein CASSPPLVSGNTIYF.